These T cell receptor beta chains were read from a single sample in a study of T cells in Graves' hyperthyroidism and ophthalmopathy. TCRdb reanalysed the multiplex PCR reads using MiXCR and keeps one entry per CDR3 protein. Of 550,000 to 600,000 distinct CDR3 sequences listed, around 17% were seen once; the top ten hold 18%. The sequenced sample consisted of blood. All receptors derive from a woman between 18 and 30 years old with Graves' hyperthyroidism. CDR3s include the opening cysteine and the closing phenylalanine or tryptophan. Each record gives: V gene, clone size, J gene, CDR3 length, D gene, CDR3 protein, CDR3 DNA. The D gene is left open where the match is weak. Only some rows state a clone size, as once, few, many or a class for expanded clones.

TRBV20-1	NA	TRBJ1-2	16	NA	CSASLPGWASNYGYTF	TGCAGTGCTAGTCTACCTGGATGGGCTTCTAACTATGGCTACACCTTC
TRBV5-1	many	TRBJ1-6	15	TRBD1	CASSTETGVGSPLHF	TGCGCCAGCAGCACGGAGACAGGGGTTGGTTCACCCCTCCACTTT
TRBV4-2	NA	TRBJ2-7	17	TRBD2	CASSHYRVVSGAYEQYF	TGTGCCAGCAGCCACTACCGGGTCGTCAGCGGGGCCTACGAGCAGTACTTC
TRBV12-3/TRBV12-4	few	TRBJ2-1	12	NA	CASSSNTNEQFF	TGTGCCAGCAGTTCCAACACCAATGAGCAGTTCTTC
TRBV20-1	few	TRBJ2-1	14	NA	CSASSSSFYNEQFF	TGCAGTGCTAGTTCCTCGTCGTTCTACAATGAGCAGTTCTTC
TRBV20-1	few	TRBJ2-1	13	TRBD2	CSASGTRLNEQFF	TGCAGTGCTAGTGGGACTAGGCTCAATGAGCAGTTCTTC
TRBV3-1	many	TRBJ2-5	15	NA	CASSNLAALQETQYF	TGTGCCAGCAGTAATCTGGCGGCCCTCCAAGAGACCCAGTACTTC
TRBV6-5	NA	TRBJ1-1	16	NA	CASSSTERAGNTEAFF	TGTGCCAGCAGTTCGACAGAACGGGCGGGGAACACTGAAGCTTTCTTT
TRBV20-1	NA	TRBJ2-3	14	NA	CSARVGSGSNTQYF	TGCAGTGCTAGAGTCGGGAGTGGTAGTAATACGCAGTATTTT
TRBV29-1	few	TRBJ2-7	15	TRBD1	CSVGTGALSGNEQYF	TGCAGCGTCGGGACAGGGGCTCTCTCGGGGAACGAGCAGTACTTC
TRBV5-1	few	TRBJ2-7	16	TRBD2	CASSWGGAGASYEQYF	TGCGCCAGCAGCTGGGGAGGAGCGGGGGCCTCCTACGAGCAGTACTTC
TRBV14	many	TRBJ2-1	16	TRBD2	CASSQILAGAGDEQFF	TGTGCCAGCAGCCAAATACTAGCGGGAGCGGGCGATGAGCAGTTCTTC
TRBV28	few	TRBJ2-2	15	NA	CASSLAGFNTGELFF	TGTGCCAGCAGTTTAGCGGGATTTAACACCGGGGAGCTGTTTTTT
TRBV5-6	many	TRBJ1-5	16	TRBD1	CASSLYDRGNNQPQHF	TGTGCCAGCAGCTTGTACGACAGGGGGAACAATCAGCCCCAGCATTTT
TRBV6-1	many	TRBJ2-5	16	TRBD1	CASSEATGGGQETQYF	TGTGCCAGCAGTGAAGCGACAGGGGGAGGGCAAGAGACCCAGTACTTC
TRBV7-2	NA	TRBJ2-2	16	NA	CASSLIIWGNTGELFF	TGTGCCAGCAGCTTAATCATTTGGGGGAACACCGGGGAGCTGTTTTTT
TRBV28	NA	TRBJ1-1	16	TRBD1	CASSGTGGPMNTEAFF	TGTGCCAGCAGCGGTACAGGGGGCCCGATGAACACTGAAGCTTTCTTT
TRBV7-2	NA	TRBJ1-1	16	NA	CASSPVGGFMNTEAFF	TGTGCCAGCAGCCCTGTGGGGGGGTTCATGAACACTGAAGCTTTCTTT
TRBV12-3/TRBV12-4	many	TRBJ2-5	14	NA	CASSPSAAQETQYF	TGTGCCAGCAGTCCTAGTGCAGCGCAAGAGACCCAGTACTTC
TRBV6-2/TRBV6-3	NA	TRBJ2-3	15	NA	CASGRFRQRADTQYF	TGTGCCAGCGGGCGCTTCCGGCAGCGGGCAGATACGCAGTATTTT
TRBV2	many	TRBJ1-2	15	TRBD1	CASSEQGTGVDGYTF	TGTGCCAGCAGTGAACAGGGGACAGGGGTCGATGGCTACACCTTC
TRBV2	many	TRBJ2-5	12	NA	CASSVDKETQYF	TGTGCCAGCAGTGTCGACAAAGAGACCCAGTACTTC
TRBV5-1	many	TRBJ2-1	17	NA	CASSLHAGIRSYNEQFF	TGCGCCAGCAGTTTACATGCCGGGATCAGGTCCTACAATGAGCAGTTCTTC
TRBV20-1	few	TRBJ1-3	15	NA	CSARTTAYSGNTIYF	TGCAGTGCTAGAACGACAGCATACTCTGGAAACACCATATATTTT
TRBV29-1	many	TRBJ1-4	12	NA	CSVGLKGEKLFF	TGCAGCGTTGGACTCAAGGGTGAAAAACTGTTTTTT
TRBV6-1	many	TRBJ2-5	14	TRBD2	CASSLGAGGGTQYF	TGTGCCAGCAGTTTAGGAGCGGGAGGGGGGACCCAGTACTTC
TRBV2	many	TRBJ2-1	15	TRBD2	CASRALAGSYNEQFF	TGTGCCAGCAGGGCACTAGCGGGATCCTACAATGAGCAGTTCTTC
TRBV6-2/TRBV6-3	NA	TRBJ1-6	15	TRBD1	CASSDPTGAGSPLHF	TGTGCCAGCAGTGACCCGACAGGGGCGGGTTCACCCCTCCACTTT
TRBV7-2	few	TRBJ2-7	12	NA	CASRSRDYEQYF	TGTGCCAGCAGGTCACGAGACTATGAGCAGTACTTC
TRBV24-1	few	TRBJ1-2	16	NA	CATSDRDTSSGYGYTF	TGTGCCACCAGTGACCGGGACACTTCAAGCGGCTATGGCTACACCTTC
TRBV7-8	NA	TRBJ1-4	13	NA	CASSTGLDGSVFF	TGTGCCAGCAGCACTGGGCTGGACGGTTCGGTGTTTTTT
TRBV6-1	many	TRBJ2-1	14	TRBD2	CASAPRREYNEQFF	TGTGCCAGCGCCCCTAGGCGGGAGTACAATGAGCAGTTCTTC
TRBV20-1	many	TRBJ2-7	12	NA	CSARQDSYEQYF	TGCAGTGCTCGACAGGACTCCTACGAGCAGTACTTC
TRBV14	many	TRBJ2-3	13	NA	CASSQPGPDTQYF	TGTGCCAGCAGCCAGCCCGGGCCAGATACGCAGTATTTT
TRBV30	NA	TRBJ2-3	16	TRBD2	CAWSHPGLAGGDTQYF	TGTGCCTGGAGTCATCCCGGGCTAGCGGGAGGAGATACGCAGTATTTT
TRBV3-1	few	TRBJ2-2	16	NA	CASKSIREPNTGELFF	TGTGCCAGCAAATCCATCAGGGAGCCGAACACCGGGGAGCTGTTTTTT
TRBV4-1	NA	TRBJ1-4	16	TRBD1	CASSQDSDRRREKLFF	TGCGCCAGCAGCCAAGATTCGGACAGGCGAAGAGAAAAACTGTTTTTT
TRBV20-1	many	TRBJ2-7	13	NA	CSARDARVREQYF	TGCAGTGCTAGAGATGCGAGGGTTCGCGAGCAGTACTTC
TRBV29-1	NA	TRBJ2-5	12	NA	CSAGRGRETQYF	TGCAGCGCCGGCCGGGGGCGAGAGACCCAGTACTTC
TRBV12-3/TRBV12-4	NA	TRBJ2-5	15	NA	CASSFPVRGSETQYF	TGTGCCAGCAGTTTTCCGGTTCGGGGGAGTGAGACCCAGTACTTC
TRBV6-1	many	TRBJ2-5	13	NA	CASSEQYQETQYF	TGTGCCAGCAGTGAACAGTACCAAGAGACCCAGTACTTC
TRBV12-3/TRBV12-4	NA	TRBJ2-1	20	TRBD2	CASSLVGVGGGGSSYNGQFF	TGTGCCAGCAGTTTAGTTGGGGTAGGCGGGGGGGGGAGCTCCTACAATGGGCAGTTCTTC
TRBV20-1	many	TRBJ2-1	18	TRBD2	CSAIRPGTSGGGIDEQFF	TGCAGTGCTATAAGACCTGGGACTAGCGGGGGGGGAATCGATGAGCAGTTCTTC
TRBV18	once	TRBJ2-4	15	TRBD2	CASSVAGADKNIQYF	TGTGCCAGCTCAGTAGCGGGAGCTGACAAAAACATTCAGTACTTC
TRBV27	many	TRBJ2-3	14	NA	CASSPPISTDTQYF	TGTGCCAGCAGTCCCCCTATTAGCACAGATACGCAGTATTTT
TRBV28	NA	TRBJ2-5	15	NA	CASSQGSGTGETQYF	TGTGCCAGCAGCCAAGGGTCAGGGACGGGAGAGACCCAGTACTTC
TRBV6-1	few	TRBJ1-5	15	NA	CASSAVTVRNQPQHF	TGTGCCAGCAGTGCAGTTACCGTCCGCAATCAGCCCCAGCATTTT
TRBV6-1	NA	TRBJ1-5	12	NA	CASIGDYQPQHF	TGTGCCAGCATTGGGGACTATCAGCCCCAGCATTTT
TRBV5-5	NA	TRBJ2-1	15	NA	CASSSAGSSYNEQFF	TGTGCCAGCAGCTCCGCCGGAAGCTCCTACAATGAGCAGTTCTTC
TRBV24-1	many	TRBJ2-1	16	NA	CATSATGDSPRDEQFF	TGTGCCACCAGTGCCACGGGGGACAGCCCAAGGGATGAGCAGTTCTTC
TRBV29-1	few	TRBJ1-4	16	NA	CSVEDGGSATNEKLFF	TGCAGCGTTGAAGACGGGGGGTCAGCAACTAATGAAAAACTGTTTTTT
TRBV2	few	TRBJ2-7	14	NA	CASSEFTGFYEQYF	TGTGCCAGCAGTGAATTCACAGGTTTCTACGAGCAGTACTTC